These 4 T cell receptor beta chains were sequenced from one sample in a study of T cell clonality in common variable immunodeficiency (dated by TCRdb to about 2015). Library preparation employed the immunoSEQ multiplex PCR assay. TCRdb mirrors the immuneACCESS table, restricted to in-frame sequences. Some clones are absent from its copies; in checked studies, under half trace to an unresolved V gene, and the reason for the others is unknown. The table for this sample lists 45,000 to 55,000 clones, none of them counted only once. 5% to 7% of the sample belongs to the ten largest clones. Material: peripheral blood mononuclear cells. The receptors stem from a person between 18 and 75 years old in good health.

This clone was counted many times. Coverage ceases 3 residues before the CDR3 finishes, and the germline J gene fills in the end. The V gene is TRBV28, the J gene TRBJ1-3; TRBD1 matches 8 bases. The V gene end was trimmed by 6 bases and the J gene end by 2 bases; junction bases not matched to a gene: 6. The CDR3 contains 15 residues. CDR1 MDHEN and CDR2 SYDVKM come from the germline V gene. The sequenced CDR3 bases are TGTGCCAGCAGCGGACAGGGTGGGGCTGGAAACACC. Protein: CASSGQGGAGNT. The full CDR3 is CASSGQGGAGNTIYF.

The table lists this clone with many counts. CDR3 sequence reads: CASSLASGLYNEQFF. Incomplete CDR3 DNA: TGTGCCAGCAGCTTAGCTAGCGGTCTCTACAATGAG. The chain has TRBV7-7 and TRBJ2-1; weak D call: TRBD2 (6 bases). The read ends 3 residues shy of where the CDR3 ends; the end is completed using the germline J gene. Per the germline V gene, CDR1 is SSHAT and CDR2 is FNYEAQ (reference sequence). CDR3 size: 15 residues. Between the trimmed V and J ends, which lost 0 bases and 3 bases, there was a span of 9 bases.

This clone was recorded many times. The CDR3 end falls 3 residues outside the read, so it is completed with the germline J gene. V is TRBV6-1 and J is TRBJ2-7; 8 nucleotides line up with TRBD1. The germline V gene encodes CDR1 MNHNS and CDR2 SASEGT. The V and J ends lost 2 bases and 5 bases, in that order; junction bases with no gene match: 5. The CDR3 totals 14 residues. The sequenced CDR3 bases are TGTGCCAGCAGTGAACAGGGGGCGCCGGACGAG. Translation: CASSEQGAPDE. The whole CDR3 is CASSEQGAPDEQYF.

This clone was recorded at least ten times. The read falls 3 residues short of the CDR3 end, and the missing part is taken from the germline J gene. The V and J genes are TRBV5-1 and TRBJ2-1; 7 nucleotides line up with TRBD2. CDR1 and CDR2 from the germline V gene are SGHRS and YFSETQ. The CDR3 loop spans 14 amino acids. With 6 bases clipped from V and 8 bases from J, the junction kept 11 bases outside the gene matches. The CDR3 region is CASIRGDVLDEQFF. CDR3 DNA (partial): TGCGCCAGCATCCGGGGGGATGTTCTGGATGAG. The full variable domain, completed using reference TRBV5-1 and TRBJ2-1, is KAGVTQTPRYLIKTRGQQVTLSCSPISGHRSVSWYQQTPGQGLQFLFEYFSETQRNKGNFPGRFSGRQFSNSRSEMNVSTLELGDSALYLCASIRGDVLDEQFFGPGTRLTVL.